The 30 T cell receptor beta chains below all came from one sample that was sequenced in a study of beta chain features in type 1 diabetes. Expressed TCRB transcripts were sequenced after all isolated RNA was converted to cDNA. Sequenced by immunoSEQ multiplex PCR; TCRdb stores in-frame clones only, minus some. The data show more than 150,000 clones, 11% seen once. Sequencing was done on a sample of central memory CD4+ T cells from blood. These receptors originate from a man younger than 30 in good health.

This chain connects TRBV5-1 to TRBJ1-2; maybe TRBD1 (6 bases). Trimming took 6 bases from V and 7 from J, leaving 13 bases between them. Looked up from germline, CDR1 is SGHRS and CDR2 is YFSETQ. The CDR3 is 12 amino acids. The CDR3 region is CASKTGSGGYTF. The CDR3 coding sequence is TGCGCCAGCAAAACAGGGTCGGGTGGCTACACCTTC.

V usage is TRBV29-1 and J usage is TRBJ2-7; D is unclear. CDR1 and CDR2 from the germline V gene are SQVTM and ANQGSEA. CDR3 length: 12 residues. Trimming left V 7 bases short and J 1 base short, with 11 bases between. CDR3 nucleotides: TGCAGCGCCCGAGGTTCATCCTACGAGCAGTACTTC. Translated, it gives CSARGSSYEQYF.

The chain links TRBV19 to TRBJ2-7; D is perhaps TRBD1 (5 bases). CDR3 length: 14 amino acids. Germline V gives CDR1 LNHDA, CDR2 SQIVND (reference sequence). The V gene lost 5 bases and the J gene lost 4 bases, with 15 bases spanning the gap. CDR3 sequence (DNA): TGTGCCAGTAGTTGGGGCAGCTCGACGTACGAGCAGTACTTC. It codes for CASSWGSSTYEQYF.

The J gene is TRBJ2-7, the V gene TRBV6-1; D assignment may be TRBD1 or TRBD2 (5 bases each). V lost 4 bases, J lost 2 bases, and 12 bases lay in between. Germline values: CDR1 MNHNS, CDR2 SASEGT. The CDR3 length is 14 residues. The CDR3 sequence is CASSARDGTYEQYF. The CDR3 region has the DNA TGTGCCAGCAGTGCCCGGGACGGGACCTACGAGCAGTACTTC.

The V call is TRBV5-1, the J call TRBJ2-1; 14 nucleotides match TRBD2. There are 17 residues in the CDR3. Germline values: CDR1 SGHRS, CDR2 YFSETQ. With 0 bases clipped from V and 8 bases from J, the junction kept 7 bases outside the gene matches. The CDR3 here is CASSLVPGLAGDDEQFF. For the CDR3, the DNA is TGCGCCAGCAGCTTGGTCCCGGGACTAGCGGGGGACGATGAGCAGTTCTTC.

V usage is TRBV4-2 and J usage is TRBJ2-7, with D perhaps matching TRBD1 (5 bases). V shed 4 bases and J shed 1 base, with 14 bases lying between them. The CDR3 has 15 residues. Germline assignment: CDR1 LGHNA and CDR2 YNFKEQ. The CDR3 coding sequence is TGTGCCAGCAGCCGGAATGGGCGGACATCCTACGAGCAGTACTTC. Residues: CASSRNGRTSYEQYF.

The sample holds many counts of this clone. The chain recombines TRBV7-2 with TRBJ1-5; no clear D gene. With 0 bases removed from V and 4 bases from J, the gap between germline ends came to 10 bases. The CDR3 runs 15 residues. CDR1 is SGHTA, CDR2 FQGNSA, per germline. The CDR3 sequence: CASSLAGLHNQPQHF. The CDR3 coding sequence is TGTGCCAGCAGCTTAGCAGGACTGCATAATCAGCCCCAGCATTTT.

The chain links TRBV25-1 to TRBJ1-1; 7 bases align to TRBD1. There are 14 residues in the CDR3. The J segment lost 5 bases and the V segment lost 5 bases, leaving 8 bases of the junction unmatched. Germline CDR1 and CDR2: MGHDK and SYGVNS. As DNA, the CDR3 is TGTGCCAGCAGTCGCCCAGGGGGTAGGACTGAAGCTTTCTTT. Amino acid sequence: CASSRPGGRTEAFF.

This clone was picked up many times. The chain uses TRBV4-3 and TRBJ2-2, with D maybe TRBD2 (5 bases). V gave up 0 bases and J gave up 7 bases, with 9 bases separating them. Germline CDR1 reads LGHNA; CDR2 reads YSLEER. The CDR3 consists of 14 residues. The CDR3, as DNA: TGCGCCAGCAGCCAAGATCGCGGGTACGGGGAGCTGTTTTTT. It encodes CASSQDRGYGELFF.

In regard to this clone: Other DNA sequences within the sample encode an identical CDR3. V usage is TRBV29-1 and J usage is TRBJ2-4, with D perhaps TRBD1 (6 bases). The CDR3 is 15 residues long. Germline V gives CDR1 SQVTM, CDR2 ANQGSEA. V was trimmed by 4 bases and J by 1 base, leaving 14 bases between them. CDR3 in DNA: TGCAGCGTTGTGACAGCCAGGGGTGCCAAAAACATTCAGTACTTC. Amino acids: CSVVTARGAKNIQYF.

The V call is TRBV5-6, the J call TRBJ2-3; 12 bases match TRBD1. The trim removed 2 bases at V and 7 bases at J, leaving 8 bases unmatched. Germline loops: CDR1 SGHDT, CDR2 YYEEEE. The CDR3 is 16 residues long. The CDR3 sequence is CASSFRDRGRRYTQYF. The CDR3 DNA follows: TGTGCCAGCAGCTTCCGGGACAGGGGGCGTCGGTATACGCAGTATTTT.

The sample holds a few counts of this clone. Other nucleotide sequences from this sample produce the same CDR3. This chain uses TRBV5-1 with TRBJ2-5; D is undetermined. The V end lost 2 bases, the J end lost 5 bases, and 7 bases lay between the germline ends. Germline lookup yields CDR1 SGHRS and CDR2 YFSETQ. The CDR3 has 12 residues. The CDR3 loop is CASSFDRETQYF. DNA of the CDR3: TGCGCCAGCAGCTTTGATCGGGAGACCCAGTACTTC.

V and J are TRBV27 and TRBJ2-7; D gene unclear. CDR3 length equals 15 residues. Trimming shortened V by 0 bases and J by 6 bases, and 15 bases separated the two germline ends. Per the germline V gene, CDR1 is MNHEY and CDR2 is SMNVEV (reference sequence). The CDR3 protein is CASSLSIGRASEQYF. In DNA, the CDR3 is TGTGCCAGCAGTTTATCGATCGGTAGAGCGAGCGAGCAGTACTTC.

This clone was found a few times. The genes are TRBV7-2 and TRBJ2-1; D gene unclear. Looked up from germline, CDR1 is SGHTA and CDR2 is FQGNSA. Trimming removed 5 bases at V and 6 bases at J, with 8 bases between. The CDR3 has 12 amino acids. CDR3 sequence reads: CASSPIGNEQFF. CDR3 nucleotides: TGTGCCAGCAGCCCCATTGGCAATGAGCAGTTCTTC.

This clone was seen more than once but under ten times. This sequence joins TRBV28 and TRBJ1-1; D unresolved. Germline V gene sequence: CDR1 MDHEN, CDR2 SYDVKM. Trimming removed 3 bases at V and 0 bases at J, with 8 bases between. This CDR3 has 14 amino acids. CDR3 amino acids: CASSLRQMNTEAFF. Written as DNA, the CDR3 is TGTGCCAGCAGTTTGAGGCAAATGAACACTGAAGCTTTCTTT. Full variable domain (rest looked up from reference TRBV28 and TRBJ1-1): DVKVTQSSRYLVKRTGEKVFLECVQDMDHENMFWYRQDPGLGLRLIYFSYDVKMKEKGDIPEGYSVSREKKERFSLILESASTNQTSMYLCASSLRQMNTEAFFGQGTRLTVV.

This clone was counted between two and nine times. The V and J genes are TRBV19 and TRBJ2-4; D gene unclear. The V end was cut by 2 bases, the J end by 6 bases, with 5 bases between. This CDR3 contains 12 residues. The V gene's germline CDR1 is LNHDA and CDR2 SQIVND (reference sequence). The CDR3 region has the DNA TGTGCCAGTAGTATAAGATCAAACATTCAGTACTTC. Encoded protein: CASSIRSNIQYF.

This clone showed up just a few times. The rearrangement links TRBV7-9 to TRBJ2-5; TRBD1 aligns across 8 bases. Per germline, CDR1 SEHNR and CDR2 FQNEAQ (reference sequence). The CDR3 loop spans 14 amino acids. V dropped 5 bases and J dropped 5; count of bases not matched to a gene: 7. The CDR3 DNA is TGTGCCAGCAGCCGGGGACAGGTGGGGGAGACCCAGTACTTC. It specifies CASSRGQVGETQYF.

The chain has TRBV19 and TRBJ2-7; 11 positions agree with TRBD1. The CDR3 loop spans 15 amino acids. V lost 3 bases, J lost 2 bases, and 3 bases stayed unmatched. CDR1 and CDR2 from the germline V gene are LNHDA and SQIVND (reference sequence). DNA for the CDR3: TGTGCCAGTAGTATGTCGGGACAGGGGGCCTACGAGCAGTACTTC. Translation gives CASSMSGQGAYEQYF. Full variable domain (missing parts from reference TRBV19 and TRBJ2-7): DGGITQSPKYLFRKEGQNVTLSCEQNLNHDAMYWYRQDPGQGLRLIYYSQIVNDFQKGDIAEGYSVSREKKESFPLTVTSAQKNPTAFYLCASSMSGQGAYEQYFGPGTRLTVT.

This chain links TRBV7-9 with TRBJ1-4, with D maybe TRBD1 (5 bases). The V gene's germline CDR1 is SEHNR and CDR2 FQNEAQ (reference sequence). V was pared by 0 bases and J by 14 bases, with 16 bases between. The CDR3 has 14 residues. CDR3 region: CASSLAETSGRLFF. For the CDR3, the DNA is TGTGCCAGCAGCTTAGCGGAGACGTCGGGACGGCTGTTTTTT.

This clone was observed a handful of times. The chain uses TRBV5-6 and TRBJ1-2; 9 nucleotides line up with TRBD1. Germline trimming cut 4 bases from V and 4 bases from J; bases unmatched to any gene: 11. CDR1 is SGHDT and CDR2 is YYEEEE in the germline V gene. This CDR3 is built from 16 residues. The CDR3 nucleotides are TGTGCCAGCAGCAGCTCCGGGACAGGGTATAGCTATGGCTACACCTTC. Protein: CASSSSGTGYSYGYTF.

V gene TRBV7-2 combines with J gene TRBJ2-7; 8 positions agree with TRBD1. CDR3 length equals 14 residues. The germline gives CDR1 SGHTA, CDR2 FQGNSA. The V and J ends lost 2 bases and 6 bases, in that order; junction bases with no gene match: 6. CDR3: CASSLPGTGGEQYF. The CDR3 region has the DNA TGTGCCAGCAGCTTACCCGGGACAGGAGGCGAGCAGTACTTC.

This rearrangement joins TRBV30 to TRBJ2-1, with TRBD1 matching 7 bases. After removal of 2 bases from V and 7 bases from J, the junction contained 8 bases not matched to a gene. The CDR3 length is 14 residues. Germline V gene sequence: CDR1 GTSNPN, CDR2 SVGIG (reference sequence). CDR3 amino acids: CAWSKGGAINEQFF. The CDR3 DNA reads as TGTGCCTGGAGTAAAGGGGGCGCGATTAATGAGCAGTTCTTC.

The sample holds a few counts of this clone. In the same sample, other DNA sequences code for this CDR3. V usage is TRBV2 and J usage is TRBJ2-4; TRBD1 might be the D (5 bases). The V end was cut by 2 bases, the J end by 3 bases, with 8 bases between. This CDR3 has 14 amino acids. The V gene's germline CDR1 is SNHLY and CDR2 FYNNEI. The CDR3 DNA reads as TGTGCCAGCAGTGAACGGCAGGGCAAAAACATTCAGTACTTC. It codes for CASSERQGKNIQYF. Combining the CDR3 with reference TRBV2 and TRBJ2-4 gives the whole variable domain EPEVTQTPSHQVTQMGQEVILRCVPISNHLYFYWYRQILGQKVEFLVSFYNNEISEKSEIFDDQFSVERPDGSNFTLKIRSTKLEDSAMYFCASSERQGKNIQYFGAGTRLSVL.

This rearrangement joins TRBV7-2 to TRBJ2-2; D gene uncertain. Trimming removed 1 base at V and 4 bases at J, with 4 bases between. The germline gives CDR1 SGHTA, CDR2 FQGNSA. The CDR3 has 13 amino acids. DNA of the CDR3: TGTGCCAGCAGCTTAGGTAGCACCGGGGAGCTGTTTTTT. Translating gives CASSLGSTGELFF.

The rearrangement uses TRBV29-1 and TRBJ2-5; D may match TRBD1 or TRBD2 (5 bases each). Trimming cost V 3 bases and J 5 bases, with 13 bases left between them. Germline assignment: CDR1 SQVTM and CDR2 ANQGSEA. CDR3 size: 13 residues. This CDR3 is CSVDKWGMETQYF. The CDR3 DNA reads as TGCAGCGTTGATAAGTGGGGGATGGAGACCCAGTACTTC.

V usage is TRBV4-3 and J usage is TRBJ2-1; 7 bases match TRBD2. The CDR3 has 18 amino acids. With 3 bases clipped from V and 4 bases from J, the junction kept 15 bases outside the gene matches. CDR1 LGHNA and CDR2 YSLEER come from the germline V gene. In nucleotides, the CDR3 is TGCGCCAGCAGCCACGAAATAAGGGCGAGGGAGGGATACAATGAGCAGTTCTTC. Translation gives CASSHEIRAREGYNEQFF.

The chain uses TRBV7-2 and TRBJ2-1; D is unclear. Deletions cut 5 bases from V and 8 bases from J, with 13 bases between. Germline V gene sequence: CDR1 SGHTA, CDR2 FQGNSA. This CDR3 spans 13 amino acids. CDR3 loop: CASSLRLRHEQFF. The DNA for the CDR3 is TGTGCCAGCAGCCTGAGACTCCGCCATGAGCAGTTCTTC.

This clone was counted between two and nine times. V and J are TRBV15 and TRBJ2-2; D is ambiguous. The V gene lost 5 bases and the J gene lost 6 bases, with 19 bases spanning the gap. The CDR3 extends over 16 amino acids. Germline V gene sequence: CDR1 LNHNV, CDR2 YYDKDF (reference sequence). The CDR3 here is CATSPPALARAGELFF. CDR3 coding DNA: TGTGCCACCAGCCCGCCCGCTTTGGCAAGAGCCGGGGAGCTGTTTTTT.

This clone was seen a handful of times. This rearrangement joins TRBV7-9 to TRBJ1-5; D not certain. The CDR3 spans 15 residues. CDR1 is SEHNR, CDR2 FQNEAQ, per germline (reference sequence). The germline V and J ends were trimmed by 5 bases and 4 bases, with 15 bases remaining between them. The DNA for the CDR3 is TGTGCCAGCAGCCCGCCGCTCAGCATGAATCAGCCCCAGCATTTT. It translates to CASSPPLSMNQPQHF.

This clone was seen just once. V usage is TRBV15 and J usage is TRBJ2-2, with D possibly TRBD1 on 5 matching bases. V dropped 2 bases and J dropped 1 base, with 11 bases sitting between them. This CDR3 has 16 amino acids. Germline CDR1 reads LNHNV; CDR2 reads YYDKDF (reference sequence). CDR3 sequence reads: CATSRWGVGNTGELFF. CDR3 coding DNA: TGTGCCACCAGCAGATGGGGCGTCGGGAACACCGGGGAGCTGTTTTTT.